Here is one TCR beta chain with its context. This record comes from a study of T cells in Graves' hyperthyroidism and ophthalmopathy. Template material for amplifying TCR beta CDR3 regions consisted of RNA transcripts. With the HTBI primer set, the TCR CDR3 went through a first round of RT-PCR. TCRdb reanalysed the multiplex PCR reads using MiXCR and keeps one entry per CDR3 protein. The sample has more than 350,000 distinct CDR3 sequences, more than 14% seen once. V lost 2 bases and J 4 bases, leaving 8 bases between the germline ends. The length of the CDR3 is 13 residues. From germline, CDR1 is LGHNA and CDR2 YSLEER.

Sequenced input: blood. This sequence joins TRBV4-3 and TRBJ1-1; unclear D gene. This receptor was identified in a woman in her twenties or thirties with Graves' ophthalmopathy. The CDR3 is CASSQRTSTEAFF. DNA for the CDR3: TGCGCCAGCAGCCAAAGGACCAGCACTGAAGCTTTCTTT.